A selection of T cell receptor beta chains follows, all from one sample in a study of blood T cell repertoires in COVID-19. Using immunoSEQ multiplex PCR, the repertoire was profiled, and TCRdb retains in-frame clones only, with some absent. The sample gives 150,000 to 180,000 clones, approximately 80% of which show up once; less than 4.5% is in the top ten. Sequenced input: peripheral blood. The receptors shown here come from a woman at least 80 years old with acute or convalescent COVID-19. Both conserved end residues are part of each CDR3. Each record gives: V gene, D gene, clone size, J gene, CDR3 protein, CDR3 DNA. A D gene is named only where the DNA matches it firmly. Rows may omit the clone size; those that give it use once, few, many or a size class.

v_gene: TRBV2
d_gene: TRBD2
abundance: -
j_gene: TRBJ2-1
CDR3aa: CASRTSGRALNNEQFF
CDR3nt: TGTGCCAGCAGAACTAGCGGGAGGGCCTTAAACAATGAGCAGTTCTTC

v_gene: TRBV5-1
d_gene: TRBD2
abundance: -
j_gene: TRBJ2-7
CDR3aa: CASSPGTSGRYEQYF
CDR3nt: TGCGCCAGCAGCCCGGGGACTAGCGGGAGATACGAGCAGTACTTC

v_gene: TRBV14
d_gene: -
abundance: -
j_gene: TRBJ2-7
CDR3aa: CASRPTGRNEQYF
CDR3nt: TGTGCCAGCAGACCGACAGGGAGGAACGAGCAGTACTTC

v_gene: TRBV7-2
d_gene: -
abundance: -
j_gene: TRBJ1-5
CDR3aa: CASSLDLYSNQPQHF
CDR3nt: TGTGCCAGCAGCTTAGACCTCTATAGCAATCAGCCCCAGCATTTT

v_gene: TRBV29-1
d_gene: TRBD1
abundance: -
j_gene: TRBJ1-6
CDR3aa: CSVGTGQGNSPLHF
CDR3nt: TGCAGCGTGGGGACCGGACAGGGAAATTCACCCCTCCACTTT

v_gene: TRBV7-2
d_gene: -
abundance: -
j_gene: TRBJ2-3
CDR3aa: CASSKGVAASTDTQYF
CDR3nt: TGTGCCAGCAGCAAAGGGGTAGCGGCTAGCACAGATACGCAGTATTTT

v_gene: TRBV5-6
d_gene: -
abundance: -
j_gene: TRBJ1-1
CDR3aa: CASSARPGVNTEAFF
CDR3nt: TGTGCCAGCAGCGCAAGACCAGGGGTGAACACTGAAGCTTTCTTT

v_gene: TRBV9
d_gene: TRBD1
abundance: -
j_gene: TRBJ2-2
CDR3aa: CASSVGTGLGYGELFF
CDR3nt: TGTGCCAGCAGCGTCGGGACAGGGCTAGGATACGGGGAGCTGTTTTTT

v_gene: TRBV5-4
d_gene: -
abundance: -
j_gene: TRBJ1-2
CDR3aa: CASSPSWLARGYGYTF
CDR3nt: TGTGCCAGCAGCCCCTCTTGGCTGGCGCGCGGCTATGGCTACACCTTC

v_gene: TRBV11-3
d_gene: -
abundance: -
j_gene: TRBJ2-1
CDR3aa: CASSLVLNGASSYNEQFF
CDR3nt: TGTGCCAGCAGCTTAGTGTTAAACGGAGCTAGCTCCTACAATGAGCAGTTCTTC

v_gene: TRBV7-2
d_gene: TRBD2
abundance: -
j_gene: TRBJ2-1
CDR3aa: CASSLALAGGPWGNEQFF
CDR3nt: TGTGCCAGCAGCTTAGCGCTAGCGGGGGGCCCATGGGGCAATGAGCAGTTCTTC

v_gene: TRBV5-1
d_gene: -
abundance: few
j_gene: TRBJ1-1
CDR3aa: CASSLGDNEAFF
CDR3nt: TGCGCCAGCAGCTTGGGGGACAATGAAGCTTTCTTT

v_gene: TRBV7-9
d_gene: -
abundance: -
j_gene: TRBJ1-4
CDR3aa: CASSFVYNGGVEKLFF
CDR3nt: TGTGCCAGCAGCTTCGTGTATAATGGGGGGGTTGAAAAACTGTTTTTT

v_gene: TRBV7-2
d_gene: TRBD2
abundance: -
j_gene: TRBJ2-1
CDR3aa: CASSSASGALYNEQFF
CDR3nt: TGTGCCAGCAGCTCTGCTAGCGGGGCCCTTTACAATGAGCAGTTCTTC

v_gene: TRBV12-3/TRBV12-4
d_gene: -
abundance: -
j_gene: TRBJ1-1
CDR3aa: CASRRKAEAFF
CDR3nt: TGTGCCAGCAGGAGGAAGGCTGAAGCTTTCTTT

v_gene: TRBV6-5
d_gene: -
abundance: -
j_gene: TRBJ1-4
CDR3aa: CASSSFGTLHEKLFF
CDR3nt: TGTGCCAGCAGTTCGTTTGGGACATTGCATGAAAAACTGTTTTTT

v_gene: TRBV29-1
d_gene: -
abundance: -
j_gene: TRBJ2-5
CDR3aa: CSGRGGHQETQYF
CDR3nt: TGCAGCGGGAGGGGGGGCCACCAAGAGACCCAGTACTTC

v_gene: TRBV7-3
d_gene: -
abundance: -
j_gene: TRBJ1-2
CDR3aa: CASSTSNNYGYTF
CDR3nt: TGTGCCAGCAGCACCAGTAATAACTATGGCTACACCTTC

v_gene: TRBV5-5
d_gene: TRBD1
abundance: -
j_gene: TRBJ1-2
CDR3aa: CASSNSGGHGYTF
CDR3nt: TGTGCCAGCAGCAATTCAGGGGGCCATGGCTACACCTTC

v_gene: TRBV5-1
d_gene: TRBD1
abundance: -
j_gene: TRBJ1-1
CDR3aa: CASSLQGAQTEAFF
CDR3nt: TGCGCCAGCAGCTTGCAGGGGGCACAGACTGAAGCTTTCTTT

v_gene: TRBV2
d_gene: -
abundance: once
j_gene: TRBJ1-2
CDR3aa: CASTPMGQTNYGYTF
CDR3nt: TGTGCCAGCACGCCTATGGGCCAAACTAACTATGGCTACACCTTC

v_gene: TRBV3-1/TRBV3-2
d_gene: -
abundance: -
j_gene: TRBJ1-6
CDR3aa: CASSPLSGSSYNSPLHF
CDR3nt: TGTGCCAGCAGCCCCCTAAGTGGGAGCTCCTATAATTCACCCCTCCACTTT

v_gene: TRBV30
d_gene: -
abundance: once
j_gene: TRBJ2-5
CDR3aa: CAWTAGWETQYF
CDR3nt: TGTGCCTGGACGGCAGGGTGGGAGACCCAGTACTTC

v_gene: TRBV10-1
d_gene: -
abundance: once
j_gene: TRBJ2-3
CDR3aa: CASSESGLYRDTQYF
CDR3nt: TGCGCCAGCAGTGAGTCAGGACTATACCGAGATACGCAGTATTTT

v_gene: TRBV5-6
d_gene: TRBD2
abundance: -
j_gene: TRBJ2-3
CDR3aa: CASSLGLAGGTQYF
CDR3nt: TGTGCCAGCAGCCTGGGACTAGCGGGGGGTACGCAGTATTTT

v_gene: TRBV7-9
d_gene: -
abundance: many
j_gene: TRBJ2-6
CDR3aa: CASSSPPTDRPSGANVLTF
CDR3nt: TGTGCCAGCAGCTCTCCTCCTACAGACAGGCCCTCTGGGGCCAACGTCCTGACTTTC

v_gene: TRBV30
d_gene: TRBD2
abundance: -
j_gene: TRBJ2-1
CDR3aa: CAWSGLAGVGDEQFF
CDR3nt: TGTGCCTGGAGTGGCCTAGCGGGAGTTGGGGATGAGCAGTTCTTC

v_gene: TRBV9
d_gene: TRBD1
abundance: -
j_gene: TRBJ1-5
CDR3aa: CASSGTGGNQPQHF
CDR3nt: TGTGCCAGCAGCGGTACAGGGGGCAATCAGCCCCAGCATTTT

v_gene: TRBV3-1/TRBV3-2
d_gene: -
abundance: few
j_gene: TRBJ2-2
CDR3aa: CASSQARLLVYTGELFF
CDR3nt: TGTGCCAGCAGCCAAGCAAGACTGCTCGTTTACACCGGGGAGCTGTTTTTT

v_gene: TRBV7-8
d_gene: TRBD2
abundance: -
j_gene: TRBJ2-3
CDR3aa: CASSGGTSGRLSTDTQYF
CDR3nt: TGTGCCAGCAGCGGCGGGACTAGCGGGAGATTGAGCACAGATACGCAGTATTTT

v_gene: TRBV20-1
d_gene: -
abundance: once
j_gene: TRBJ2-1
CDR3aa: CSASVRVGNEQFF
CDR3nt: TGCAGTGCTAGTGTTCGGGTGGGCAATGAGCAGTTCTTC

v_gene: TRBV6-1
d_gene: -
abundance: -
j_gene: TRBJ1-6
CDR3aa: CASSEEQVSSYNSPLHF
CDR3nt: TGTGCCAGCAGTGAAGAGCAAGTTAGCTCCTATAATTCACCCCTCCACTTT

v_gene: TRBV5-6
d_gene: -
abundance: -
j_gene: TRBJ2-3
CDR3aa: CASSLATAPFSTDTQYF
CDR3nt: TGTGCCAGCAGCTTGGCTACAGCACCCTTTAGCACAGATACGCAGTATTTT

v_gene: TRBV7-3
d_gene: -
abundance: -
j_gene: TRBJ2-1
CDR3aa: CASSRTGFENEQFF
CDR3nt: TGTGCCAGCAGCCGTACAGGGTTTGAGAATGAGCAGTTCTTC

v_gene: TRBV3-1/TRBV3-2
d_gene: -
abundance: -
j_gene: TRBJ2-7
CDR3aa: CASSAGNSYEQYF
CDR3nt: TGTGCCAGCAGCGCCGGGAATTCCTACGAGCAGTACTTC

v_gene: TRBV12-5
d_gene: TRBD2
abundance: few
j_gene: TRBJ2-7
CDR3aa: CASGFISGSGSYEQYF
CDR3nt: TGTGCTAGTGGTTTTATTAGCGGGAGTGGCTCCTACGAGCAGTACTTC

v_gene: TRBV3-1/TRBV3-2
d_gene: -
abundance: -
j_gene: TRBJ2-7
CDR3aa: CASSPFDSSYEQYF
CDR3nt: TGTGCCAGCAGCCCGTTCGACAGCTCCTACGAGCAGTACTTC

v_gene: TRBV3-1/TRBV3-2
d_gene: TRBD1
abundance: few
j_gene: TRBJ1-5
CDR3aa: CASSYGTENQPQHF
CDR3nt: TGTGCCAGCAGCTACGGGACAGAGAATCAGCCCCAGCATTTT